These 7 T cell receptor beta chains came from one sample sequenced in a study of blood T cell repertoires in COVID-19. Assay used: immunoSEQ multiplex PCR; TCRdb lists only in-frame clones, some missing. The sample yields approximately 260,000 clones, around 83% seen once. Sequenced input: peripheral blood. All receptors come from a man aged 18-30 years with active or convalescent COVID-19.

V and J are TRBV5-1 and TRBJ2-2; D possibly corresponds to TRBD2 (6 bases). Deletions cut 3 bases from V and 4 bases from J, with 13 bases between. The CDR3 runs to 15 residues. The germline V gene encodes CDR1 SGHRS and CDR2 YFSETQ. DNA of the CDR3: TGCGCCAGCAGCTCGACTAGGGTGAGCACCGGGGAGCTGTTTTTT. Translation: CASSSTRVSTGELFF.

This sequence joins TRBV6-6 and TRBJ2-2, with 8 bases fitting TRBD1. With V trimmed by 3 bases and J by 3 bases, 3 bases remained unmatched. CDR1 and CDR2 from the germline V gene are MNHNY and SVGAGI (reference sequence). The CDR3 has 15 amino acids. This CDR3 is CASSYQGADTGELFF. DNA of the CDR3: TGTGCCAGCAGTTATCAGGGGGCAGACACCGGGGAGCTGTTTTTT.

The chain carries TRBV28 and TRBJ1-1; D might be TRBD1 (5 bases). V was pared by 1 base and J by 3 bases, with 6 bases between. The CDR3 runs to 13 residues. Per the germline V gene, CDR1 is MDHEN and CDR2 is SYDVKM. CDR3 bases: TGTGCCAGCAGTTTATTCAGGGACACTGAAGCTTTCTTT. It specifies CASSLFRDTEAFF.

This rearrangement joins TRBV11-3 to TRBJ2-1; 9 nucleotides line up with TRBD1. V lost 4 bases and J lost 6; bases outside the gene matches: 19. Germline V CDR1 and CDR2: SGHNT, YENEEA. CDR3 length: 19 amino acids. DNA of the CDR3: TGTGCCAGCAGCTCCAAAGAAGCCCAAGGACAGGGGATAAGCAATGAGCAGTTCTTC. Translated, it gives CASSSKEAQGQGISNEQFF. The whole variable domain, filled in from reference TRBV11-3 and TRBJ2-1, reads EAGVVQSPRYKIIEKKQPVAFWCNPISGHNTLYWYLQNLGQGPELLIRYENEEAVDDSQLPKDRFSAERLKGVDSTLKIQPAELGDSAVYLCASSSKEAQGQGISNEQFFGPGTRLTVL.

This chain joins TRBV7-9 and TRBJ2-2; D may be TRBD2 (6 bases). The CDR3 length is 14 residues. Germline lookup yields CDR1 SEHNR and CDR2 FQNEAQ (reference sequence). Trimming pared 9 bases from V and 2 bases from J, leaving 13 bases between. For the CDR3, the DNA is TGTGCCAGTCCCGGGACTCTTAACACCGGGGAGCTGTTTTTT. Protein: CASPGTLNTGELFF.

The chain joins TRBV30 to TRBJ2-2; possible D gene TRBD2, 5 bases. CDR3 size: 12 residues. V was cut by 5 bases and J by 5 bases, with 9 bases left in between. The germline V gene has CDR1 GTSNPN and CDR2 SVGIG (reference sequence). In DNA, the CDR3 is TGTGCCTGGGGACTTCTGACCGGGGAGCTGTTTTTT. Encoded protein: CAWGLLTGELFF.

The genes are TRBV5-6 and TRBJ1-2; the D gene is possibly TRBD1 (5 bases). Per germline, CDR1 SGHDT and CDR2 YYEEEE. The CDR3 loop spans 13 amino acids. The V end lost 4 bases, the J end lost 8 bases, and 15 bases lay between the germline ends. Here the CDR3 reads CASSTSGRGGYTF. The CDR3 nucleotides read TGTGCCAGCAGCACATCAGGGCGCGGAGGCTACACCTTC.